This TCR beta chain is from a study of T-cell reconstitution after alpha-beta-depleted transplantation in children. The library targeted TCRbeta and was prepared with unique molecular identifiers. TCRdb called the PCR reads again in MiXCR, with one record for every CDR3 protein. Among about 300,000 distinct CDR3 sequences listed, roughly 7.8% were seen once. V was pared by 5 bases and J by 4 bases, with 15 bases between. This CDR3 spans 15 amino acids. General study points: At the one-year point after transplant, T-cell counts and TCRbeta diversity were found to come mostly from T cells that had been newly produced. It was surviving recipient T cells and thymic progenitors that gave some patients high TCRbeta diversity at day 60. By about two months after transplant, alpha-beta T cells reportedly arose from several hundred graft clones that had expanded.

This clonotype was recorded at least ten times. Its antigen is as yet unknown. Material: peripheral blood, obtained 360 days after TCRalphabeta/CD19-depleted stem cell transplant. The origin of this receptor is a female patient younger than 10 who had a stem cell transplant for Fanconi anemia, so the T cells may come from the graft donor. The V gene is TRBV12-3 or TRBV12-4, the J gene TRBJ1-5; D not certain. In nucleotides, the CDR3 is TGTGCCAGCAGTCGGGGAGATAGACTGAATCAGCCCCAGCATTTT. Translated, it gives CASSRGDRLNQPQHF.